This T cell receptor beta chain was recovered during a study of blood T cell repertoires in COVID-19. At the level of the study: There were acute and convalescent COVID-19 samples, and they came from the United States, Italy and Spain. Sources were T cells, B-cell-depleted T cells, or PBMCs; the material itself was cDNA or gDNA.

CDR3 length: 17 amino acids. CDR1 LNHDA and CDR2 SQIVND come from the germline V gene (reference sequence). V gave up 3 bases and J gave up 0 bases; unmatched junction bases: 7. Original handling: Amplification of reference gene primers provided the estimated nucleated cell counts. The method was immunoSEQ multiplex PCR; TCRdb's version includes in-frame clones alone and lacks a portion of them. V and J calls and clone size are those listed in that table; D and trimming were worked out from the DNA. In the table there are 100,000 to 150,000 clones, 75% to 90% of which are singletons. The source material was peripheral blood. J is TRBJ1-2 and V is TRBV19; 10 bases line up with TRBD1. The TCR comes from a man aged 50-59 years with active or convalescent COVID-19. In nucleotides, the CDR3 is TGTGCCAGTAGTATCGTTGCCGGACAGGGGGCTAACTATGGCTACACCTTC. It codes for CASSIVAGQGANYGYTF.